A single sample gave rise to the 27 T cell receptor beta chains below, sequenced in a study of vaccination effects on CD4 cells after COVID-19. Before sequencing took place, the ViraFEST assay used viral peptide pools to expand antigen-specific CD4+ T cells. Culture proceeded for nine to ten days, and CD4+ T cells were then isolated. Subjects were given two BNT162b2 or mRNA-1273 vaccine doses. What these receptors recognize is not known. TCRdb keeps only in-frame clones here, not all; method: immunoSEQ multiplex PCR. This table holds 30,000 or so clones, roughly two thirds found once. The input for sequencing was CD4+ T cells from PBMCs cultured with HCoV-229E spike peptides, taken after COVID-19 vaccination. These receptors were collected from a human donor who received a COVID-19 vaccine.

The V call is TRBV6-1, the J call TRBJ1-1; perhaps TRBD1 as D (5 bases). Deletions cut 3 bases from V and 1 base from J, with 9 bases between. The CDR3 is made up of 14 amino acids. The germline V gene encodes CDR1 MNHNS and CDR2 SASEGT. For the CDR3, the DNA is TGTGCCAGCAGTGAGGGACCGACGAACACTGAAGCTTTCTTT. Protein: CASSEGPTNTEAFF.

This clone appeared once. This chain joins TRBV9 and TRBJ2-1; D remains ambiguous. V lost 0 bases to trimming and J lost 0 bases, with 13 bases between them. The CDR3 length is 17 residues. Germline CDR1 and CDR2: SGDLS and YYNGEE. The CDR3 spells CASSVALGSSSYNEQFF. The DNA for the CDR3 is TGTGCCAGCAGCGTAGCTCTTGGTAGCAGCTCCTACAATGAGCAGTTCTTC.

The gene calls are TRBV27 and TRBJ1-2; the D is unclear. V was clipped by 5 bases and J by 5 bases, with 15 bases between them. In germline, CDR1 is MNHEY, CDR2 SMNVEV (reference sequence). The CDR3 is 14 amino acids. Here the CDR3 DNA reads TGTGCCAGCAGTGTAGCTGGGGTAGGGTATGGCTACACCTTC. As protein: CASSVAGVGYGYTF.

CDR3 sequence: CASSRDGYEQYF. The CDR3 DNA reads as TGTGCCAGCAGCCGCGACGGCTACGAGCAGTACTTC. The V gene is TRBV3-1 (or the pseudogene TRBV3-2), the J gene TRBJ2-7; D remains unclear. Trimming cost V 4 bases and J 3 bases, with 7 bases left between them. Per the germline V gene, CDR1 is LGHDT and CDR2 is YNNKEL (reference sequence). The CDR3 spans 12 residues.

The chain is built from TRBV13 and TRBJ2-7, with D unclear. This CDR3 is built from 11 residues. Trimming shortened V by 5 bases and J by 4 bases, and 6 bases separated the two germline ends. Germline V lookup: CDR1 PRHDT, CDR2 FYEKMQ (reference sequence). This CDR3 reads CASSRLYEQYF. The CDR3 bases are TGTGCCAGCAGCAGATTGTACGAGCAGTACTTC.

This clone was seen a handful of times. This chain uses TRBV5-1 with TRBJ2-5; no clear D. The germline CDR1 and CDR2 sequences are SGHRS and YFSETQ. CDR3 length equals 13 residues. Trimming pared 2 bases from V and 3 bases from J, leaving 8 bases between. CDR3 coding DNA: TGCGCCAGCAGCTTTGACCGGAAAGAGACCCAGTACTTC. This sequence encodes CASSFDRKETQYF.

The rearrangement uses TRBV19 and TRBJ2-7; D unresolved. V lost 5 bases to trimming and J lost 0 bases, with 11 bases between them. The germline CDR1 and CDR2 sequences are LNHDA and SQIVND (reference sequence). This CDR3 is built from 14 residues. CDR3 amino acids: CASSPERLSYEQYF. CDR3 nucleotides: TGTGCCAGTAGTCCCGAAAGGCTCTCCTACGAGCAGTACTTC.

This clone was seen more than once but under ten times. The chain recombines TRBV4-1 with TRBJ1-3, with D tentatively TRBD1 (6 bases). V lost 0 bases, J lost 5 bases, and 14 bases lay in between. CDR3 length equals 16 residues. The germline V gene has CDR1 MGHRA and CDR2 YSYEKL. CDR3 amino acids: CASSQDPGAVRNTIYF. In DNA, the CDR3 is TGCGCCAGCAGCCAAGACCCAGGGGCGGTTAGAAACACCATATATTTT.

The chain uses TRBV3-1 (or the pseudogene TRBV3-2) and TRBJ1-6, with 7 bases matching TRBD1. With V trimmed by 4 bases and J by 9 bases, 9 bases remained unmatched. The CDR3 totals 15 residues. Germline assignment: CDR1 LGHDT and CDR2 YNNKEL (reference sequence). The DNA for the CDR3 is TGTGCCAGCAGCCTACAGGGGCTGGATGGTTCACCCCTCCACTTT. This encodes CASSLQGLDGSPLHF.

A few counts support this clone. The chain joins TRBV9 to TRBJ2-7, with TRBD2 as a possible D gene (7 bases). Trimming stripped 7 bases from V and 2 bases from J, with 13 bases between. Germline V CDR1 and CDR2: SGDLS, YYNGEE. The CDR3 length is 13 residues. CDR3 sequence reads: CASGRGDTYEQYF. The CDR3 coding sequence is TGTGCCAGCGGGAGGGGGGACACCTACGAGCAGTACTTC.

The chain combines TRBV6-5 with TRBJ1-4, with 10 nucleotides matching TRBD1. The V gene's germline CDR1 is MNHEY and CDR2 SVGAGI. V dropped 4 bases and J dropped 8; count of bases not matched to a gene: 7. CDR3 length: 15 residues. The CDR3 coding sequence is TGTGCCAGCAGTTCCTGGACAGGGGGTGAGGAAAAACTGTTTTTT. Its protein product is CASSSWTGGEEKLFF.

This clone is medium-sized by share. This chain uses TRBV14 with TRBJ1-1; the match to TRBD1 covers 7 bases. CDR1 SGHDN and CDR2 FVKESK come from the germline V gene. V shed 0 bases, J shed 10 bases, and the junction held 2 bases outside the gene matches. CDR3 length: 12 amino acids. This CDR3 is CASSQDAGGAFF. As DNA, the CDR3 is TGTGCCAGCAGCCAAGATGCAGGGGGAGCTTTCTTT.

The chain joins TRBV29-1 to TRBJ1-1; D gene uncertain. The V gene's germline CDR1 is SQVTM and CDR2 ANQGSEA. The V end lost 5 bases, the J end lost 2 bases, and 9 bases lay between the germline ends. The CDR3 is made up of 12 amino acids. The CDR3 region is CSVKGFNTEAFF. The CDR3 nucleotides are TGCAGCGTTAAGGGTTTCAACACTGAAGCTTTCTTT.

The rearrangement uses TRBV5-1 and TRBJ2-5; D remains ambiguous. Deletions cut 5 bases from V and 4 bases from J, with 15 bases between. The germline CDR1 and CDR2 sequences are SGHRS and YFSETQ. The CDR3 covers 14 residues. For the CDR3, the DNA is TGCGCCAGCAGTACCTCGGCAGGCGTAGAGACCCAGTACTTC. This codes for CASSTSAGVETQYF.

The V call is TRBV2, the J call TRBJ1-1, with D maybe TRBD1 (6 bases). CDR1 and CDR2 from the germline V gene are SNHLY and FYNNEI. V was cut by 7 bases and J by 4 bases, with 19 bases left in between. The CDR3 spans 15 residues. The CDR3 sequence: CASTWTDFLATEAFF. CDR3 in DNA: TGTGCCAGCACATGGACAGATTTCTTGGCCACTGAAGCTTTCTTT.

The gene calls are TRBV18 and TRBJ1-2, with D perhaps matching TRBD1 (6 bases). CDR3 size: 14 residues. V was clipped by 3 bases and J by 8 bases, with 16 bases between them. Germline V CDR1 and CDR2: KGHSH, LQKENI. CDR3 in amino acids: CASSPDRSAGGYTF. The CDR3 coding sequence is TGTGCCAGCTCACCGGACAGAAGTGCGGGCGGCTACACCTTC.

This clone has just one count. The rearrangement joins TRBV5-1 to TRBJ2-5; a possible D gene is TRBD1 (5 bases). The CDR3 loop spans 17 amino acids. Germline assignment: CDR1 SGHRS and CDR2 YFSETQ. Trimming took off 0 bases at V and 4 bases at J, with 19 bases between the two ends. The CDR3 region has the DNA TGCGCCAGCAGCTTGGGGGTTAATTTAAGGGGCGGAGAGACCCAGTACTTC. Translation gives CASSLGVNLRGGETQYF. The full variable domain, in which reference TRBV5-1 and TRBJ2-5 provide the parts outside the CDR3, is KAGVTQTPRYLIKTRGQQVTLSCSPISGHRSVSWYQQTPGQGLQFLFEYFSETQRNKGNFPGRFSGRQFSNSRSEMNVSTLELGDSALYLCASSLGVNLRGGETQYFGPGTRLLVL.

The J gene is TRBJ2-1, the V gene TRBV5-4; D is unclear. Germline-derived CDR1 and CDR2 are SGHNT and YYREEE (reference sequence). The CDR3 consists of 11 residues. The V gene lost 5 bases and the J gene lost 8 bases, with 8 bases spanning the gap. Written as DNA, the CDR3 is TGTGCCAGCAGGGGCATGGATGAGCAGTTCTTC. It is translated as CASRGMDEQFF.

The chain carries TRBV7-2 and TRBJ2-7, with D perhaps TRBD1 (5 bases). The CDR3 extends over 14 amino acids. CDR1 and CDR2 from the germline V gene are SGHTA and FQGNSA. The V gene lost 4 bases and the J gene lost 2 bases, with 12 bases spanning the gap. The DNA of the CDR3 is TGTGCCAGCAGCTCACCCAGGGTAGCCTACGAGCAGTACTTC. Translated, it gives CASSSPRVAYEQYF.

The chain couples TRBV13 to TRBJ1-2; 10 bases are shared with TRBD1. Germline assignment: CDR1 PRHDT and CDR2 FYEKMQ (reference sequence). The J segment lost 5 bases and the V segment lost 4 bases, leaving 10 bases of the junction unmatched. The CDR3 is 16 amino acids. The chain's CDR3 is CASSSGGDRGPYGYTF. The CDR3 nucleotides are TGTGCCAGCAGCTCGGGAGGGGACAGGGGACCATATGGCTACACCTTC.

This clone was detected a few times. DNA for the CDR3: TGTGCCAGCACCCCCCAGGCCACCGGGGAGCTGTTTTTT. Its protein is CASTPQATGELFF. The chain uses TRBV12-3 or TRBV12-4 and TRBJ2-2; D gene ambiguous. Trimming cost V 7 bases and J 4 bases, with 10 bases left between them. This CDR3 has 13 residues.

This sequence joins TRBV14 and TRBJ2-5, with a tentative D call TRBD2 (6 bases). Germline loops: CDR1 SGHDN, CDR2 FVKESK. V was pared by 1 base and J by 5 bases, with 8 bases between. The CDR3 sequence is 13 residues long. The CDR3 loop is CASSQGAGETQYF. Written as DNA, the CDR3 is TGTGCCAGCAGCCAAGGGGCGGGGGAGACCCAGTACTTC.

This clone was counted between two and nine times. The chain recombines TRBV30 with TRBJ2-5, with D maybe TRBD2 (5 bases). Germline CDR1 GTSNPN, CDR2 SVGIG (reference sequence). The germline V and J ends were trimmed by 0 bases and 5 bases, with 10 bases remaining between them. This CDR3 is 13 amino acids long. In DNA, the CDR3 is TGTGCCTGGAGTGTACGGGAAAGGGAGACCCAGTACTTC. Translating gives CAWSVRERETQYF.

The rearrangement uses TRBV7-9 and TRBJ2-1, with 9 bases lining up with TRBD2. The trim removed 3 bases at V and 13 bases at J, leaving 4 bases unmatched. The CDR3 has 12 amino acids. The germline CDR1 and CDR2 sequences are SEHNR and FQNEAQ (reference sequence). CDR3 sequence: CASSLTSGRQFF. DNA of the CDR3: TGTGCCAGCAGCTTGACTAGCGGAAGACAGTTCTTC.

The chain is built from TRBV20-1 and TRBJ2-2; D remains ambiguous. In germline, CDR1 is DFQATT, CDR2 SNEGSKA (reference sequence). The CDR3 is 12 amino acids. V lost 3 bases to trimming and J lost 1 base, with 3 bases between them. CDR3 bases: TGCAGTGCTAGTAGGAACACCGGGGAGCTGTTTTTT. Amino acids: CSASRNTGELFF.

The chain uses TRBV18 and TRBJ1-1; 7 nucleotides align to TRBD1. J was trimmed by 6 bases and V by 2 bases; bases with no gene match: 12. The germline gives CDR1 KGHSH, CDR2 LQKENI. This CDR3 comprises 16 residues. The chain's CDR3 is CASSPYEGQQHAEAFF. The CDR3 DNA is TGTGCCAGCTCACCATACGAGGGACAGCAACACGCTGAAGCTTTCTTT.

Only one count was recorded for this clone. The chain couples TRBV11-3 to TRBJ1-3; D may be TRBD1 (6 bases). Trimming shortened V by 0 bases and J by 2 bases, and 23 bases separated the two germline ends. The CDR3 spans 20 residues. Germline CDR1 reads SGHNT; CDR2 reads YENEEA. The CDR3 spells CASSLEAGSKQGRTGNTIYF. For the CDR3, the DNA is TGTGCCAGCAGCTTAGAAGCCGGAAGTAAACAGGGTAGAACTGGAAACACCATATATTTT. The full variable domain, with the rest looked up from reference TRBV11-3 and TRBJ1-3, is EAGVVQSPRYKIIEKKQPVAFWCNPISGHNTLYWYLQNLGQGPELLIRYENEEAVDDSQLPKDRFSAERLKGVDSTLKIQPAELGDSAVYLCASSLEAGSKQGRTGNTIYFGEGSWLTVV.